This T cell receptor beta chain comes out of a study of blood T cell repertoires in COVID-19. As for the study in general: Donors in the United States, Italy and Spain gave samples during acute or convalescent COVID-19. PBMCs, B-cell-depleted T cells, or T cells were the source of the cDNA or gDNA that made up the material.

TCRdb's copy holds only in-frame clones and misses some; the assay was immunoSEQ multiplex PCR. The table has over 250,000 clones, over 75% seen once. V lost 3 bases, J lost 8 bases, and 9 bases stayed unmatched. This CDR3 is 16 amino acids long. CDR1 is LNHNV, CDR2 YYDKDF, per germline (reference sequence). The chain joins TRBV15 to TRBJ1-4; TRBD1 aligns across 10 bases. The receptor's source is a woman in her 70s with acute or convalescent COVID-19. Specimen: peripheral blood. In DNA form, the CDR3 reads TGTGCCACCAGCAGGGAAAGACAGGGGGCGAGGGAAAAACTGTTTTTT. It encodes CATSRERQGAREKLFF.